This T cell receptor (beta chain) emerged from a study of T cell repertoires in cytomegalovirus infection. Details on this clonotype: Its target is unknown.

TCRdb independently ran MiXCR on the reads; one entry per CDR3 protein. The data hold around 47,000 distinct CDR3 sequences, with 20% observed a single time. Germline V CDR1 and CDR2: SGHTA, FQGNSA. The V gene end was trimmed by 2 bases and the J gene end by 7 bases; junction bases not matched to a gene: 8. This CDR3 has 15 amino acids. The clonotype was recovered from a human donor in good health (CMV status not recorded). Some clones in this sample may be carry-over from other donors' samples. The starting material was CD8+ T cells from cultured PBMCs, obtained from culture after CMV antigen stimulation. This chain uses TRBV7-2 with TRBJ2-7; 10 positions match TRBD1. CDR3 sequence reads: CASSLMGQGIREQYF. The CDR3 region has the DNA TGTGCCAGCAGCTTAATGGGACAGGGGATAAGGGAGCAGTACTTC.